A selection of T cell receptor beta chains follows, all from one sample in a study of T cells after yellow fever vaccination. TCRdb independently ran MiXCR on the 5' RACE reads; one entry per CDR3 protein. There are some 240,000 distinct CDR3 sequences in the sample; over 4.5% occur only once, and around 3.3% lies in the top ten. The input for sequencing was CD4+ T cells sorted from PBMCs, taken on the day of the yellow fever booster vaccination. The receptors were gathered from a man between 18 and 29 years old who received the YFV17D yellow fever vaccine. Each CDR3 is given with its conserved first and last residue. The order of the fields is J gene, D gene, clone size, V gene, CDR3 protein, CDR3 DNA. The D gene is left open where the match is weak. A clone size is listed for some rows: how often the clone was seen (once, few, many), or a class if it is expanded.

TRBJ1-1 . . TRBV24-1 CATSGDRSLLEAFF TGTGCCACCAGTGGAGACAGGAGCCTGTTGGAAGCTTTCTTT
TRBJ2-5 TRBD2 few TRBV11-2 CASSLDRAGVGETQYF TGTGCCAGCAGCTTAGATCGAGCGGGGGTGGGAGAGACCCAGTACTTC
TRBJ2-4 . many TRBV20-1 CSASQLAKNIQYF TGCAGTGCTAGTCAGTTAGCCAAAAACATTCAGTACTTC
TRBJ2-1 . many TRBV6-6 CASSYSTNYNEQFF TGTGCCAGCAGTTACTCGACTAATTACAATGAGCAGTTCTTC
TRBJ2-2 . . TRBV12-3/TRBV12-4 CASSLRRNTGELFF TGTGCCAGCAGTTTGAGGCGGAACACCGGGGAGCTGTTTTTT
TRBJ1-1 . many TRBV7-2 CASSLDPGFLTEAFF TGTGCCAGCAGCTTGGATCCAGGATTTCTCACTGAAGCTTTCTTT
TRBJ1-4 . many TRBV10-3 CAISTGWREKLFF TGTGCCATCAGTACAGGGTGGAGGGAAAAACTGTTTTTT
TRBJ2-7 . . TRBV29-1 CSVAPGINYEQYF TGCAGCGTTGCGCCAGGGATCAACTACGAGCAGTACTTC
TRBJ2-1 . many TRBV13 CACGEQKYYNEQFF TGTGCCTGCGGCGAGCAGAAATACTACAATGAGCAGTTCTTC
TRBJ1-5 . many TRBV7-9 CASSFSLWGASNQPQHF TGTGCCAGCAGCTTCTCTCTCTGGGGGGCGAGCAATCAGCCCCAGCATTTT
TRBJ2-5 TRBD1 few TRBV18 CASSPVWDSTYQETQYF TGTGCCAGCTCACCAGTTTGGGACAGCACCTACCAAGAGACCCAGTACTTC
TRBJ1-1 . . TRBV7-2 CASSLVRSSLNTEAFF TGTGCCAGCAGCTTAGTTCGGAGCAGCTTGAACACTGAAGCTTTCTTT
TRBJ2-1 TRBD2 once TRBV6-5 CASSKKSLAGGYNEQFF TGTGCCAGCAGCAAAAAGAGTCTAGCGGGGGGTTACAATGAGCAGTTCTTC
TRBJ1-6 TRBD1 few TRBV20-1 CSAITDRAYNSPLHF TGCAGTGCTATCACGGACAGGGCTTATAATTCACCCCTCCACTTT
TRBJ2-3 . many TRBV3-1 CASSQEGGTDTQYF TGCGCCAGCAGCCAAGAGGGCGGCACAGATACGCAGTATTTT
TRBJ2-3 . many TRBV7-3 CASSLELFTDTQYF TGTGCCAGCAGCTTGGAGCTTTTCACAGATACGCAGTATTTT
TRBJ2-7 TRBD2 many TRBV20-1 CSAGRLASYEQYF TGCAGTGCAGGGAGACTAGCTTCCTACGAGCAGTACTTC
TRBJ1-6 TRBD1 . TRBV5-1 CASTVGQEASPLHF TGCGCCAGCACTGTGGGACAGGAAGCTTCACCCCTCCACTTT
TRBJ1-1 . few TRBV29-1 CSVENRLSRRAFF TGCAGCGTTGAAAACAGGTTATCCCGACGAGCTTTCTTT
TRBJ1-1 . many TRBV7-9 CASSPKIRVGTEAFF TGTGCCAGCAGCCCAAAAATCCGAGTAGGCACTGAAGCTTTCTTT
TRBJ2-5 . few TRBV5-4 CASSLVQRETQYF TGTGCCAGCAGCTTGGTTCAGCGGGAGACCCAGTACTTC
TRBJ2-3 . . TRBV20-1 CSARTDTDTQYF TGCAGTGCTAGGACGGACACAGATACGCAGTATTTT
TRBJ1-1 . . TRBV11-2 CASSRGRGLISEAFF TGTGCCAGCAGCCGGGGACGGGGTTTGATAAGCGAAGCTTTCTTT
TRBJ2-5 TRBD1 . TRBV18 CASSPTQGTGDRSIETQYF TGTGCCAGCTCACCCACTCAAGGGACAGGGGACAGGAGCATCGAGACCCAGTACTTC
TRBJ1-2 TRBD1 . TRBV19 CASSTGQVYGYTF TGTGCCAGTAGTACCGGACAGGTCTATGGCTACACCTTC
TRBJ1-2 . . TRBV4-1 CASSQVGTRIKAGYTF TGCGCCAGCAGCCAAGTAGGGACAAGGATTAAGGCTGGCTACACCTTC
TRBJ2-2 TRBD1 . TRBV6-2/TRBV6-3 CASSYRPRDRVQRGELFF TGTGCCAGCAGTTATCGTCCCCGGGACAGAGTACAACGGGGGGAGCTGTTTTTT
TRBJ1-2 TRBD1 . TRBV12-5 CASGIDRVFLHGYTF TGTGCTAGTGGGATCGACAGGGTGTTCCTTCATGGCTACACCTTC
TRBJ2-7 TRBD1 few TRBV12-3/TRBV12-4 CASSTGTGLYEQYF TGTGCCAGCAGCACCGGGACAGGGCTCTACGAGCAGTACTTC
TRBJ1-2 TRBD1 . TRBV9 CASSVASGQGAGPSTF TGTGCCAGCAGCGTAGCCTCGGGACAGGGGGCCGGGCCCTCGACTTTC
TRBJ2-1 . . TRBV7-2 CASSLESGNYEQFF TGTGCCAGCAGCTTAGAATCGGGGAACTATGAGCAGTTCTTC
TRBJ2-5 . . TRBV4-2 CASSRGTDQETQYF TGTGCCAGCAGCCGCGGGACAGATCAAGAGACCCAGTACTTC
TRBJ2-6 TRBD2 . TRBV5-1 CASSFLAAGAGANVLTF TGCGCCAGCAGCTTTTTGGCAGCGGGGGCCGGGGCCAACGTCCTGACTTTC
TRBJ1-4 TRBD1 few TRBV7-2 CASRKRQGVGEKLFF TGTGCCAGCAGAAAGAGACAGGGGGTTGGTGAAAAACTGTTTTTT
TRBJ1-2 . few TRBV7-2 CASSNDRFYGYTF TGTGCCAGCAGCAACGACAGGTTCTATGGCTACACCTTC
TRBJ2-5 TRBD2 few TRBV2 CASSDSSGRDQETQYF TGTGCCAGCAGTGACTCTAGCGGGAGAGACCAAGAGACCCAGTACTTC